This TCR beta chain was recovered during a study of blood T cell repertoires in COVID-19. Study in general: Samples came from the United States, Italy and Spain, spanning acute and convalescent COVID-19. PBMCs, B-cell-depleted T cells, or T cells were the source of the cDNA or gDNA that made up the material.

This clone was detected once. During active infection, Seattle patients enrolled and were then monitored through disease. This CDR3 is 18 amino acids long. Per the germline V gene, CDR1 is SGHAT and CDR2 is FQNNGV. V lost 0 bases and J lost 9, with 24 bases in between. Authors' analysis steps: Amplifying reference gene primers gave estimates of nucleated cell counts. Only in-frame clones appear in the TCRdb table, and some are missing; sequencing was by immunoSEQ multiplex PCR. The V and J calls and the clone size are those of that table, but D and trimming were determined from the DNA. This repertoire shows about 270,000 clones, more than 85% found once; its top ten account for 2.5% to 3%.

The chain employs TRBV11-2 and TRBJ2-1; possibly TRBD2 for D (6 bases). Input material: peripheral blood. The clonotype originates from a young adult with COVID-19, enrolled during active disease. This CDR3 is CASSLEVRSSGLTGEQFF. CDR3 nucleotide sequence: TGTGCCAGCAGCTTAGAGGTTCGGAGTAGCGGCCTAACCGGTGAGCAGTTCTTC.